The 22 T cell receptor beta chains presented below share a single source sample, sequenced in a study of blood T cell repertoires in COVID-19. Method: immunoSEQ multiplex PCR; TCRdb's copy keeps in-frame clones and lacks some. Of some 140,000 clones in the sample, roughly 88% were seen once. The sample taken for sequencing was peripheral blood. Source of these receptors: a man aged 70-80 years with active COVID-19.

The J gene is TRBJ1-4, the V gene TRBV6-5, with TRBD1 identical over 9 bases. J was trimmed by 5 bases and V by 6 bases; bases with no gene match: 7. The CDR3 runs 15 residues. CDR1 MNHEY and CDR2 SVGAGI come from the germline V gene. The CDR3 spells CASRKPGQGNEKLFF. DNA of the CDR3: TGTGCCAGCAGAAAACCGGGACAGGGCAATGAAAAACTGTTTTTT.

V and J are TRBV10-3 and TRBJ2-5; D possibly corresponds to TRBD2 (6 bases). This CDR3 comprises 15 residues. The V end lost 0 bases, the J end lost 1 base, and 9 bases lay between the germline ends. From germline, CDR1 is ENHRY and CDR2 SYGVKD. The CDR3 loop is CAISESPEGQETQYF. In DNA, the CDR3 is TGTGCCATCAGTGAGTCACCGGAGGGCCAAGAGACCCAGTACTTC.

This clone was seen just once. The rearrangement uses TRBV5-1 and TRBJ2-3; TRBD1 might be the D (6 bases). V was pared by 5 bases and J by 0 bases, with 16 bases between. This CDR3 contains 16 residues. CDR1 SGHRS and CDR2 YFSETQ come from the germline V gene. DNA of the CDR3: TGCGCCAGCAGGCGGGCAGGGGAGATTAGCACAGATACGCAGTATTTT. This sequence encodes CASRRAGEISTDTQYF.

The genes are TRBV27 and TRBJ1-6; D gene unclear. Trimming removed 3 bases from V and 10 bases from J, with 13 bases in between. This CDR3 has 14 amino acids. CDR1 is MNHEY and CDR2 is SMNVEV in the germline V gene (reference sequence). The CDR3 DNA is TGTGCCAGCAGTTTCGACTCACCTGGGTCACCCCTCCACTTT. This gives the protein CASSFDSPGSPLHF.

The chain links TRBV6-6 to TRBJ2-7; 7 nucleotides match TRBD2. V lost 5 bases to trimming and J lost 2 bases; unmatched junction nucleotides: 12. The CDR3 loop spans 16 amino acids. Germline V gene data show CDR1 as MNHNY and CDR2 as SVGAGI (reference sequence). CDR3 DNA sequence: TGTGCCAGCAGTCCTTCCCCCGGGACTAAAGCCTACGAGCAGTACTTC. It translates to CASSPSPGTKAYEQYF.

In nucleotides, the CDR3 is TGTGCCAGCAGGGGACAGTCAAATCAGCCCCAGCATTTT. It encodes CASRGQSNQPQHF. V and J are TRBV6-5 and TRBJ1-5, with 7 positions matching TRBD1. Looked up from germline, CDR1 is MNHEY and CDR2 is SVGAGI. V trimming: 6 bases; J trimming: 4 bases; junction bases outside the gene matches: 3. This CDR3 spans 13 amino acids.

V usage is TRBV5-1 and J usage is TRBJ2-3, with a possible D match to TRBD2 (6 bases). From germline, CDR1 is SGHRS and CDR2 YFSETQ. Trimming cost V 0 bases and J 0 bases, with 11 bases left between them. CDR3 length: 16 amino acids. CDR3 protein: CASSLALATSTDTQYF. The CDR3 nucleotides are TGCGCCAGCAGCTTGGCGCTAGCGACTAGCACAGATACGCAGTATTTT.

Only one count was recorded for this clone. CDR3: CASSFTGENTIYF. The CDR3 DNA follows: TGTGCCAGCAGCTTCACAGGGGAAAACACCATATATTTT. The chain recombines TRBV11-2 with TRBJ1-3; 7 bases are shared with TRBD1. This CDR3 has 13 amino acids. CDR1 and CDR2 (germline): SGHAT, FQNNGV. The ends lost 3 bases at V and 6 bases at J; junction bases unmatched: 2.

This chain links TRBV6-4 with TRBJ2-3; TRBD1 is a possible D gene (5 bases). Germline CDR1 and CDR2: MRHNA and SNTAGT. CDR3 length equals 16 residues. V gave up 4 bases and J gave up 2 bases, with 16 bases separating them. The CDR3 sequence is CASSVGRQPSTDTQYF. CDR3 nucleotide sequence: TGTGCCAGCAGTGTGGGGCGACAACCGTCCACAGATACGCAGTATTTT.

V is TRBV3-1 (or the pseudogene TRBV3-2) and J is TRBJ2-1; 13 bases agree with TRBD2. The CDR3 covers 17 residues. The ends lost 3 bases at V and 10 bases at J; junction bases unmatched: 12. Germline CDR1 LGHDT, CDR2 YNNKEL (reference sequence). The CDR3: CASSQPKGTSGKGEQFF. The CDR3 bases are TGTGCCAGCAGCCAGCCGAAGGGGACTAGCGGGAAGGGAGAGCAGTTCTTC.

The rearrangement joins TRBV10-3 to TRBJ2-7; a possible D gene is TRBD1 (5 bases). The V and J ends lost 3 bases and 2 bases respectively, with 8 bases between them. Germline V gives CDR1 ENHRY, CDR2 SYGVKD. The CDR3 covers 13 residues. CDR3 residues: CAISEGATYEQYF. CDR3 in DNA: TGTGCCATCAGTGAAGGGGCTACCTACGAGCAGTACTTC.

This clone was detected only once. The chain uses TRBV20-1 and TRBJ1-1; unclear D gene. The germline V gene encodes CDR1 DFQATT and CDR2 SNEGSKA (reference sequence). The CDR3 contains 11 residues. V gave up 5 bases and J gave up 6 bases, with 10 bases separating them. The CDR3 DNA reads as TGCAGTGCTGGGTACGAGGCTGAAGCTTTCTTT. Translated: CSAGYEAEAFF.

The V gene is TRBV7-2, the J gene TRBJ2-7, with 10 positions matching TRBD2. CDR3 length: 16 residues. In germline, CDR1 is SGHTA, CDR2 FQGNSA. J lost 0 bases, V lost 1 base, and 3 bases had no gene match. The CDR3 DNA follows: TGTGCCAGCAGCTTAGGCTCTAGCGGGGGCTCCTACGAGCAGTACTTC. Translating it yields CASSLGSSGGSYEQYF. Full variable domain (remainder filled in from reference TRBV7-2 and TRBJ2-7): GAGVSQSPSNKVTEKGKDVELRCDPISGHTALYWYRQSLGQGLEFLIYFQGNSAPDKSGLPSDRFSAERTGGSVSTLTIQRTQQEDSAVYLCASSLGSSGGSYEQYFGPGTRLTVT.

Only one count was recorded for this clone. The J gene is TRBJ1-1, the V gene TRBV30, with 10 bases lining up with TRBD1. The germline V gene has CDR1 GTSNPN and CDR2 SVGIG (reference sequence). The CDR3 length is 15 residues. The ends lost 3 bases at V and 7 bases at J; junction bases unmatched: 11. In DNA form, the CDR3 reads TGTGCCTGGAGGGCCGACAGGGGGCTCCTTCTTGAAGCTTTCTTT. This gives the protein CAWRADRGLLLEAFF.

This clone has only a few counts. This chain connects TRBV27 to TRBJ1-4, with TRBD1 identical over 11 bases. The CDR3 extends over 15 amino acids. V lost 4 bases, J lost 8 bases, and 6 bases stayed unmatched. Germline-derived CDR1 and CDR2 are MNHEY and SMNVEV (reference sequence). The CDR3 sequence is CASSSWDRGKEKLFF. In nucleotides, the CDR3 is TGTGCCAGCAGTTCATGGGACAGGGGGAAGGAAAAACTGTTTTTT.

This chain uses TRBV24-1 with TRBJ1-2, with D perhaps TRBD1 (6 bases). The CDR3 has 16 residues. Germline V CDR1 and CDR2: KGHDR, SFDVKD. The V and J ends lost 10 bases and 4 bases respectively, with 24 bases between them. The CDR3 spells CATGAGRVKGVYGYTF. CDR3 DNA sequence: TGTGCCACGGGGGCGGGCAGGGTGAAGGGGGTCTATGGCTACACCTTC.

The chain recombines TRBV27 with TRBJ1-1; 7 bases align to TRBD1. Germline CDR1 reads MNHEY; CDR2 reads SMNVEV (reference sequence). The V gene end was trimmed by 4 bases and the J gene end by 5 bases; junction bases not matched to a gene: 4. This CDR3 has 13 residues. The CDR3 coding sequence is TGTGCCAGCAGTTCCCCGACAGGGACTGAAGCTTTCTTT. Protein product: CASSSPTGTEAFF.

This sequence joins TRBV2 and TRBJ1-1; D uncertain. CDR1 SNHLY and CDR2 FYNNEI come from the germline V gene. The CDR3 contains 13 residues. V lost 6 bases and J lost 0, with 8 bases in between. CDR3 coding DNA: TGTGCCAGCAGGAGGGTAATGAACACTGAAGCTTTCTTT. It yields the protein CASRRVMNTEAFF. Complete variable domain (other parts from reference TRBV2 and TRBJ1-1): EPEVTQTPSHQVTQMGQEVILRCVPISNHLYFYWYRQILGQKVEFLVSFYNNEISEKSEIFDDQFSVERPDGSNFTLKIRSTKLEDSAMYFCASRRVMNTEAFFGQGTRLTVV.

The chain carries TRBV11-2 and TRBJ2-7, with TRBD1 matching over 7 bases. CDR3 length: 14 residues. Germline values: CDR1 SGHAT, CDR2 FQNNGV. After removal of 5 bases from V and 0 bases from J, the junction contained 4 bases not matched to a gene. The CDR3 loop is CASSRTGASYEQYF. The CDR3 DNA sequence: TGTGCCAGCAGCCGAACAGGGGCCTCCTACGAGCAGTACTTC.

J is TRBJ1-1 and V is TRBV2; 9 positions agree with TRBD1. Unmatched junction bases numbered 9, after V lost 6 bases and J lost 4 bases. CDR1 and CDR2 (germline): SNHLY, FYNNEI. CDR3 length equals 15 residues. For the CDR3, the DNA is TGTGCCAGCAGGGGGCGACAGGGGGAGGGCACTGAAGCTTTCTTT. Translated: CASRGRQGEGTEAFF.

The genes are TRBV4-1 and TRBJ1-2; 8 bases agree with TRBD1. Per the germline V gene, CDR1 is MGHRA and CDR2 is YSYEKL. The trim removed 2 bases at V and 4 bases at J, leaving 12 bases unmatched. The CDR3 loop spans 17 amino acids. CDR3 in amino acids: CASSQLGQGVDIYGYTF. CDR3 sequence (DNA): TGCGCCAGCAGCCAACTTGGACAGGGCGTTGATATCTATGGCTACACCTTC.

The chain carries TRBV28 and TRBJ2-3; 11 bases are a match to TRBD2. The CDR3 has 17 residues. Germline loops: CDR1 MDHEN, CDR2 SYDVKM. Unmatched junction bases numbered 11, after V lost 5 bases and J lost 4 bases. The CDR3 region is CASSAGTSGAGADTQYF. CDR3 bases: TGTGCCAGCAGTGCCGGGACTAGCGGAGCAGGGGCAGATACGCAGTATTTT.